This record concerns one T cell receptor (beta chain) sequence. In the study's own analysis: Using reference gene primer amplification, nucleated cell counts were estimated. Data came from immunoSEQ multiplex PCR; TCRdb stores just in-frame clones and leaves some out. That table supplies the V and J calls and clone size; D and trimming were determined from the DNA. This repertoire shows under 200,000 clones, approximately 80% found once; its top ten account for 1.5%. The sample is drawn from a study of blood T cell repertoires in COVID-19. Across the study: The United States, Italy and Spain supplied acute and convalescent COVID-19 samples. T cells, B-cell-depleted T cells, or PBMCs supplied cDNA or gDNA.

The sequence derives from a human donor in a cohort sampled during active COVID-19. Sequencing was done on a sample of peripheral blood.

CDR3 sequence reads: CASSGGVQAEAFF. In DNA, the CDR3 is TGTGCCAGCAGTGGAGGGGTGCAGGCTGAAGCTTTCTTT. V is TRBV12-3 or TRBV12-4 and J is TRBJ1-1; a possible D gene is TRBD1 (5 bases). Trimming cost V 5 bases and J 6 bases, with 13 bases left between them. This CDR3 contains 13 residues.